This T cell receptor (beta chain) emerged from a study of identifying expanded T cells in peripheral blood. Germline loops: CDR1 SGHDN, CDR2 FVKESK. V dropped 1 base and J dropped 1 base, with 17 bases sitting between them. CDR3 length: 17 residues. The data were produced by immunoSEQ multiplex PCR, yet TCRdb's version contains in-frame clones alone and is incomplete. The data hold over 90,000 clones, with around 89% observed a single time. The source material was blood. V is TRBV14 and J is TRBJ2-7, with D maybe TRBD2 (7 bases). The sequence came from a person aged 18 to 75 in good health. The CDR3 bases are TGTGCCAGCAGCCAAGGGGGGGGCAGGTGGTCATCCTACGAGCAGTACTTC. It specifies CASSQGGGRWSSYEQYF.